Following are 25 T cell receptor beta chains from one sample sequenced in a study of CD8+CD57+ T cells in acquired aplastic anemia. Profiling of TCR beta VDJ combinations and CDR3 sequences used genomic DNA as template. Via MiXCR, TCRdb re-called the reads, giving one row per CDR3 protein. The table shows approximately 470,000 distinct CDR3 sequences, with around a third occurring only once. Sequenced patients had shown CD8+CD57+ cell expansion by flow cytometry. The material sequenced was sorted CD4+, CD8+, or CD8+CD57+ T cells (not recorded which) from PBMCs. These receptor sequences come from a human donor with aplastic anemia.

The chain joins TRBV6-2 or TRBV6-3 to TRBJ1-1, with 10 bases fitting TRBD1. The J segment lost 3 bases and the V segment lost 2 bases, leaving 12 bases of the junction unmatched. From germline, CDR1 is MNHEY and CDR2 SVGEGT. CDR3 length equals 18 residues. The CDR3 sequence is CASSYTLDRGSSDTEAFF. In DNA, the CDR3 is TGTGCCAGCAGTTACACACTGGACAGGGGGAGTTCTGACACTGAAGCTTTCTTT.

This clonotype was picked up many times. Written as DNA, the CDR3 is TGTGCCAGCAGTGTAAGCGGGATCGGGGAGCTGTTTTTT. It encodes CASSVSGIGELFF. This sequence joins TRBV2 and TRBJ2-2; 7 nucleotides agree with TRBD2. Per the germline V gene, CDR1 is SNHLY and CDR2 is FYNNEI. The junction had 3 bases not matched to a gene; V was cut back by 4 bases and J by 7 bases. The CDR3 spans 13 residues.

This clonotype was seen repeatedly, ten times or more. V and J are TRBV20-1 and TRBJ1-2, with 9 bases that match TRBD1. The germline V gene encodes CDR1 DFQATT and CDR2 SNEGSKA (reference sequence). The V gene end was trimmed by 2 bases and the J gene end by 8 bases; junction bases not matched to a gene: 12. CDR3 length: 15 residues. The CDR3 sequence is CSARSSGTGRGGYTF. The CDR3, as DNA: TGCAGTGCTAGATCCTCCGGGACAGGGAGGGGAGGCTACACCTTC.

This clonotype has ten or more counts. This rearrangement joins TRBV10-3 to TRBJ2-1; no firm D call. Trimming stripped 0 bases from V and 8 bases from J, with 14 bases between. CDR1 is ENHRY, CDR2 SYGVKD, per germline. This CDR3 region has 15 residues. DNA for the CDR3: TGTGCCATCAGTGAGTCCAGGCACACGGTCGATGAGCAGTTCTTC. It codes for CAISESRHTVDEQFF.

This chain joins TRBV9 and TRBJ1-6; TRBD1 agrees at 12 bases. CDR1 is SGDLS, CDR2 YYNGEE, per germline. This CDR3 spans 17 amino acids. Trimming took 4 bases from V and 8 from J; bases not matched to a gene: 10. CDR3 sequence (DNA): TGTGCCAGCAGCACCTTCGGGACAGGGGGCTCGGATTCACCCCTCCACTTT. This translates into CASSTFGTGGSDSPLHF.

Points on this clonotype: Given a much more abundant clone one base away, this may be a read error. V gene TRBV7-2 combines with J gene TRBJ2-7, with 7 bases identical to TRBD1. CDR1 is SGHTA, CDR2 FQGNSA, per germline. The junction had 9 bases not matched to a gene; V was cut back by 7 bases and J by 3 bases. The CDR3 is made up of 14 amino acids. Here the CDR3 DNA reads TGTGCCAGCAACTACCCGACAGGGAGCTACGAGCAGTACTTC. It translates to CASNYPTGSYEQYF.

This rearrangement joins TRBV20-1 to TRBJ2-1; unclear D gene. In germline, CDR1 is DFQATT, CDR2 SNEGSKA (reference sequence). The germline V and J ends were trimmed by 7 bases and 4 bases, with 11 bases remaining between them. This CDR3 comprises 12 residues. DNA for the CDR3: TGCAGTGTCCCGGACGGGTACAATGAGCAGTTCTTC. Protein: CSVPDGYNEQFF.

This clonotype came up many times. The CDR3 here is CASSPKRTGELFF. The DNA of the CDR3 is TGTGCCAGCAGCCCTAAGCGGACCGGGGAGCTGTTTTTT. The chain links TRBV7-3 to TRBJ2-2, with D possibly TRBD2 on 5 matching bases. With 5 bases removed from V and 5 bases from J, the gap between germline ends came to 9 bases. The CDR3 runs to 13 residues. The germline V gene encodes CDR1 SGHTA and CDR2 FQGTGA.

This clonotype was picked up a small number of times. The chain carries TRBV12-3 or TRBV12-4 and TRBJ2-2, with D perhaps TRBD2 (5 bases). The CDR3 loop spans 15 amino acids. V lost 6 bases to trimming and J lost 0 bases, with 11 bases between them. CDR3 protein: CASRKRSSNTGELFF. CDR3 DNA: TGTGCCAGCAGGAAGCGGAGCTCGAACACCGGGGAGCTGTTTTTT.

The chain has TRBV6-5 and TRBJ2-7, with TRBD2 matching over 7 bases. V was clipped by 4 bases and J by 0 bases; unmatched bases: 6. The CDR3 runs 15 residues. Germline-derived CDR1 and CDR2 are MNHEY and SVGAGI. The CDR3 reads CASSSQGGSSYEQYF. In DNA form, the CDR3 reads TGTGCCAGCAGTTCCCAGGGAGGGAGCTCCTACGAGCAGTACTTC.

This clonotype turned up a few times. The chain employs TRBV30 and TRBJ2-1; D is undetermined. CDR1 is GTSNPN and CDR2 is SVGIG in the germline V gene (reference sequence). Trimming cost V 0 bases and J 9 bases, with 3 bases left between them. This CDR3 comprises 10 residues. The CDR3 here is CAWSVTEQFF. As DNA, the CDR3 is TGTGCCTGGAGTGTTACTGAGCAGTTCTTC.

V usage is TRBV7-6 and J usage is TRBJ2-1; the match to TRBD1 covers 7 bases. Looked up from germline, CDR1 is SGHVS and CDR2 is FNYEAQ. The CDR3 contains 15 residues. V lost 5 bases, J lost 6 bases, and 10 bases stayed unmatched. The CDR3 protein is CASSLRQGLSNEQFF. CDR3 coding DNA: TGTGCCAGCAGCCTCAGACAGGGTTTAAGCAATGAGCAGTTCTTC. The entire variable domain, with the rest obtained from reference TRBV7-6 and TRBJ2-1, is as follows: GAGVSQSPRYKVTKRGQDVALRCDPISGHVSLYWYRQALGQGPEFLTYFNYEAQQDKSGLPNDRFSAERPEGSISTLTIQRTEQRDSAMYRCASSLRQGLSNEQFFGPGTRLTVL.

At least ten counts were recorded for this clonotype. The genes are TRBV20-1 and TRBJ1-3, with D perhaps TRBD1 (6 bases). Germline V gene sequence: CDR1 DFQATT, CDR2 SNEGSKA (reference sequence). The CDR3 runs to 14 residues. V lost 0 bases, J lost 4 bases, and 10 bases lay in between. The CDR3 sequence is CSARDGGQGNTIYF. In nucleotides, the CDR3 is TGCAGTGCTAGAGATGGTGGACAGGGAAACACCATATATTTT.

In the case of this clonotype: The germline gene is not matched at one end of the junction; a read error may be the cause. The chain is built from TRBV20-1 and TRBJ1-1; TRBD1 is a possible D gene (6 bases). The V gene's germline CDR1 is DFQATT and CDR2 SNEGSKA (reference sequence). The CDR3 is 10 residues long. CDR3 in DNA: TGCAGTGCCCACCGACCGGGACAAGACTTT. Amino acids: CSAHRPGQDF.

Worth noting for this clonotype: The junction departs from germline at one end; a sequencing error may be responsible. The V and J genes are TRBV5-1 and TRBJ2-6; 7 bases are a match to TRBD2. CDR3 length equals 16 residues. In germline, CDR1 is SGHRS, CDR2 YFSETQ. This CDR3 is CANSPGGLGGANVLTF. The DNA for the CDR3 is TGCGCCAACAGCCCGGGGGGATTGGGCGGGGCCAACGTCCTGACTTTC.

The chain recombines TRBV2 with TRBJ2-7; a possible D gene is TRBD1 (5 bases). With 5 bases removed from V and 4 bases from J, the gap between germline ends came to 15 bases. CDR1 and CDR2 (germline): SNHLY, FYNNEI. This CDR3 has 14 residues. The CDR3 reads CASSPGRVGYEQYF. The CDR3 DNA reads TGTGCCAGCAGTCCAGGCAGGGTAGGGTACGAGCAGTACTTC.

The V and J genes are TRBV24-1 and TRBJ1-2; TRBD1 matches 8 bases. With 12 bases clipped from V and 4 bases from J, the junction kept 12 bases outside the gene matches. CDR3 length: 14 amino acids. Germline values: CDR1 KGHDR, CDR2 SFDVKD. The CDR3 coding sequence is TGTGCCCCCGGACCGGGACAGGCGTTCTATGGCTACACCTTC. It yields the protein CAPGPGQAFYGYTF.

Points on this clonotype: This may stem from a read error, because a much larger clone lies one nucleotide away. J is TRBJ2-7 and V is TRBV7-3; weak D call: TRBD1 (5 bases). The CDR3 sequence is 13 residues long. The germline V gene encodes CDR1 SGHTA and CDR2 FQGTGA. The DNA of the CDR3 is TGTGCCGGCAGCTTAGGGGCGAAAGACGAGCAGTACTTC. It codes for CAGSLGAKDEQYF.

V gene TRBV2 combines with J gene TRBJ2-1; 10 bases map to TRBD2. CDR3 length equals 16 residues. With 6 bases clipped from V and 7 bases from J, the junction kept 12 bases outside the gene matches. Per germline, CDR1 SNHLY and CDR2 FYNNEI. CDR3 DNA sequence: TGTGCCAGCAGAAACCCCGGGACTAGCGTGGATAATGAGCAGTTCTTC. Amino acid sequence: CASRNPGTSVDNEQFF.

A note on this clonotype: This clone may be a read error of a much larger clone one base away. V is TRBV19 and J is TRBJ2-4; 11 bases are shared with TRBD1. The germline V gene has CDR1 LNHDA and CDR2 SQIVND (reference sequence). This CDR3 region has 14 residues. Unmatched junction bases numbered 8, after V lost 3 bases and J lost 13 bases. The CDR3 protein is CASSIRDRGEEQYF. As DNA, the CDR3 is TGTGCCAGTAGTATCCGGGACAGGGGGGAGGAGCAGTACTTC. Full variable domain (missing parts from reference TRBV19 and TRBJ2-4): DGGITQSPKYLFRKEGQNVTLSCEQNLNHDAMYWYRQDPGQGLRLIYYSQIVNDFQKGDIAEGYSVSREKKESFPLTVTSAQKNPTAFYLCASSIRDRGEEQYFGAGTRLSVL.

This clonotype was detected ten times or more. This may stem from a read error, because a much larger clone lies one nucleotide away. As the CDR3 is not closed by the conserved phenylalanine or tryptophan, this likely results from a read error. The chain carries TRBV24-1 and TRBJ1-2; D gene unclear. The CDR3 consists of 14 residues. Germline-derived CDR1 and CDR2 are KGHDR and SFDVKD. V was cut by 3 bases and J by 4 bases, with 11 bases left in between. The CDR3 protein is CATSDRTASYGYTL. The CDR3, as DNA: TGTGCCACCAGTGATCGGACTGCCTCCTATGGCTACACCCTC.

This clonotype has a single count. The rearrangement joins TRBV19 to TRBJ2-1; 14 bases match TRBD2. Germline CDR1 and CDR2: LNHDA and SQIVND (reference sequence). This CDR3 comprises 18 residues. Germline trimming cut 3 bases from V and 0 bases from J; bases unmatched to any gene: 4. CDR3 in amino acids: CASSMTSGGASSYNEQFF. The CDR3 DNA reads TGTGCCAGTAGTATGACTAGCGGGGGGGCGAGCTCCTACAATGAGCAGTTCTTC. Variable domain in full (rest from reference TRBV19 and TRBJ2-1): DGGITQSPKYLFRKEGQNVTLSCEQNLNHDAMYWYRQDPGQGLRLIYYSQIVNDFQKGDIAEGYSVSREKKESFPLTVTSAQKNPTAFYLCASSMTSGGASSYNEQFFGPGTRLTVL.

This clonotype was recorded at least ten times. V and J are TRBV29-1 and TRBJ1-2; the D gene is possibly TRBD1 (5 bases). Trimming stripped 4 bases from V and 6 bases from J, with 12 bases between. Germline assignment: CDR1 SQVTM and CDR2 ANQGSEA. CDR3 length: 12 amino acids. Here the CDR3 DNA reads TGCAGCGTTGGGTTAGGGGAGGATGGCTACACCTTC. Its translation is CSVGLGEDGYTF.

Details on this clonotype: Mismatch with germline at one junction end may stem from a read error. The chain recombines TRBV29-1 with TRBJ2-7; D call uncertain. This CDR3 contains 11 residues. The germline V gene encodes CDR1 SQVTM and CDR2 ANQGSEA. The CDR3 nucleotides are TGCAGCGTTCGGTACTCCTATGAGCAGTACTTC. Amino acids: CSVRYSYEQYF.

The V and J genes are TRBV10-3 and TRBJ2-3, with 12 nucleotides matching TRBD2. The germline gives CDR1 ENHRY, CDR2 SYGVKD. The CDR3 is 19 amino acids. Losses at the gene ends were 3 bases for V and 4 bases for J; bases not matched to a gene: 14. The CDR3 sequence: CAISDTSGGSKIPPDTQYF. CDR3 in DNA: TGTGCCATCAGTGATACTAGCGGGGGGTCTAAGATCCCCCCAGATACGCAGTATTTT.